The TCR beta chain described here comes from a study of T-cell reconstitution after alpha-beta-depleted transplantation in children. Findings of the study overall: Once a year had passed after transplant, T-cell counts and diversity came mostly from newly produced T cells. Reportedly, alpha-beta T cells present about two months post-transplant originated from several hundred expanded clones of graft origin.

This clonotype appeared a few times. Its antigen remains unknown. This CDR3 has 14 amino acids. The V end lost 1 base, the J end lost 2 bases, and 9 bases lay between the germline ends. The germline gives CDR1 SGHAT, CDR2 FQNNGV. It was with unique molecular identifiers that the TCRbeta library was prepared. TCRdb reprocessed the PCR reads via MiXCR and lists one record per CDR3 protein. This table has about 500,000 distinct CDR3 sequences, 10% to 12% appearing once. The rearrangement links TRBV11-2 to TRBJ2-7, with D tentatively TRBD1 (5 bases). This receptor was identified in a female patient aged 2-10 years who had a stem cell transplant for aplastic anemia, so the T cells may come from the graft donor. Sequenced material: PBMCs, mostly from graft donor cells, taken 180 days after TCRalphabeta/CD19-depleted stem cell transplant. CDR3 bases: TGTGCCAGCAGCTTAGCAAAGGGGCCCTACGAGCAGTACGTC. This codes for CASSLAKGPYEQYV.